One sample yielded the 20 T cell receptor beta chains listed below, sequenced in a study of shared clonotypes between healthy human individuals. Repertoires were generated with immunoSEQ multiplex PCR, while TCRdb's copy carries only in-frame clones and drops some. The sample has 560,000 or so clones; 96% are singletons. CD45RO-negative, CCR7-selected cells formed the naive CD8 fraction, which excluded terminally differentiated effector memory CD45RA+ cells. Specimen: naive CD8+ T cells sorted from blood. The receptors shown here come from a woman between 25 and 40 years old in good health.

In DNA, the CDR3 is TGTGCCAGCAGCCCAGCCGTTGGGGGCTCCTACGAGCAGTACTTC. Its protein is CASSPAVGGSYEQYF. The genes are TRBV9 and TRBJ2-7, with D perhaps TRBD1 or TRBD2 (5 bases each). Trimming took 4 bases from V and 0 from J, leaving 14 bases between them. Germline V CDR1 and CDR2: SGDLS, YYNGEE. The CDR3 covers 15 residues.

As for this clone: The sample contains more than one DNA sequence encoding this CDR3. V is TRBV11-2 and J is TRBJ2-1, with D unresolved. Germline values: CDR1 SGHAT, CDR2 FQNNGV. Trimming removed 0 bases from V and 10 bases from J, with 1 base in between. The CDR3 sequence is 10 residues long. CDR3 in amino acids: CASSLDEQFF. DNA for the CDR3: TGTGCCAGCAGCTTAGACGAGCAGTTCTTC.

This sequence joins TRBV28 and TRBJ1-5, with a tentative D call TRBD1 (5 bases). V dropped 5 bases and J dropped 0 bases, with 8 bases sitting between them. This CDR3 contains 14 residues. Germline V gene lookup returns CDR1 MDHEN and CDR2 SYDVKM. The CDR3 sequence: CASSGDASNQPQHF. The DNA for the CDR3 is TGTGCCAGCAGTGGGGACGCTAGCAATCAGCCCCAGCATTTT.

The chain couples TRBV2 to TRBJ2-5; 9 bases agree with TRBD2. CDR3 length equals 16 residues. Trimming removed 7 bases from V and 2 bases from J; junction bases left unmatched: 11. Per the germline V gene, CDR1 is SNHLY and CDR2 is FYNNEI. Written as DNA, the CDR3 is TGTGCCAGCAACGGGGCCGGACTAGCGATTCAAGAGACCCAGTACTTC. Encoded protein: CASNGAGLAIQETQYF.

J is TRBJ2-1 and V is TRBV7-6; no definite D call. Trimming removed 3 bases at V and 9 bases at J, with 9 bases between. This CDR3 contains 12 residues. Per germline, CDR1 SGHVS and CDR2 FNYEAQ. The CDR3 reads CASSFTGGEQFF. CDR3 sequence (DNA): TGTGCCAGCAGCTTTACCGGCGGTGAGCAGTTCTTC.

This chain connects TRBV9 to TRBJ1-1, with D unclear. Trimming pared 0 bases from V and 8 bases from J, leaving 23 bases between. This CDR3 is 17 amino acids long. CDR1 and CDR2 (germline): SGDLS, YYNGEE. In DNA, the CDR3 is TGTGCCAGCAGCGTAGGCCCCAGCCCCGCCAAGGGTAGAGAAGCTTTCTTT. Amino acid sequence: CASSVGPSPAKGREAFF.

This chain connects TRBV19 to TRBJ2-2, with 9 bases fitting TRBD1. V dropped 6 bases and J dropped 4; count of bases not matched to a gene: 6. CDR3 length: 15 amino acids. Germline loops: CDR1 LNHDA, CDR2 SQIVND (reference sequence). This chain's CDR3 is CASRRDREGTGELFF. The CDR3 nucleotides read TGTGCCAGTAGACGGGACAGGGAAGGCACCGGGGAGCTGTTTTTT.

The chain combines TRBV18 with TRBJ2-7, with TRBD2 identical over 9 bases. The CDR3 spans 22 residues. CDR1 and CDR2 (germline): KGHSH, LQKENI. V trimming: 1 base; J trimming: 3 bases; junction bases outside the gene matches: 25. CDR3 DNA: TGTGCCAGCTCACCACGTGATTGGGAACAGGGATTTCCTAGCGGGGATGTCTACGAGCAGTACTTC. Translated, it gives CASSPRDWEQGFPSGDVYEQYF.

The chain uses TRBV21-1 and TRBJ2-7; the table's D call, TRBD1, was not checked against the DNA. TRBV21-1 is shown as a pseudogene. The CDR3 has 16 residues. CDR3 sequence reads: CASSKGLRTGGYEQYF. CDR3 bases: TGTGCCAGCAGCAAAGGGTTGAGGACAGGGGGCTACGAGCAGTACTTC.

CDR3 DNA: TGTGCCAGCAGCCGGGGACAGGATAATGAAAAACTGTTTTTT. It encodes CASSRGQDNEKLFF. This sequence joins TRBV9 and TRBJ1-4, with 8 bases that match TRBD1. V dropped 4 bases and J dropped 4; count of bases not matched to a gene: 3. The CDR3 has 14 amino acids. In germline, CDR1 is SGDLS, CDR2 YYNGEE.

The chain has TRBV28 and TRBJ1-3; 7 positions match TRBD1. Germline V lookup: CDR1 MDHEN, CDR2 SYDVKM. Trimming removed 6 bases from V and 2 bases from J; junction bases left unmatched: 4. This CDR3 has 14 amino acids. The CDR3 spells CASRTGVAGNTIYF. The CDR3 bases are TGTGCCAGCAGAACAGGGGTCGCTGGAAACACCATATATTTT.

The chain links TRBV4-1 to TRBJ2-5; TRBD1 agrees at 7 bases. Germline-derived CDR1 and CDR2 are MGHRA and YSYEKL. After removal of 3 bases from V and 5 bases from J, the junction contained 6 bases not matched to a gene. There are 14 residues in the CDR3. CDR3 DNA: TGCGCCAGCAGCCACTCGACAGGGATGGAGACCCAGTACTTC. Amino acids: CASSHSTGMETQYF.

In the case of this clone: Compared with germline, one end of the junction differs, possibly owing to a read error. V usage is TRBV15 and J usage is TRBJ2-1; 8 positions agree with TRBD1. The germline gives CDR1 LNHNV, CDR2 YYDKDF (reference sequence). This CDR3 spans 14 amino acids. The CDR3 sequence: CATSGDRGSDEQFF. DNA of the CDR3: TGTGCCACCAGCGGAGACAGGGGCTCGGATGAGCAGTTCTTC.

The CDR3 sequence: CASSWDRYTGELFF. The CDR3 nucleotides are TGTGCCAGCAGCTGGGACAGGTACACCGGGGAGCTGTTTTTT. The V and J genes are TRBV7-2 and TRBJ2-2, with 8 bases matching TRBD1. Germline CDR1 reads SGHTA; CDR2 reads FQGNSA. The V segment lost 4 bases and the J segment 3 bases; nucleotides outside the gene matches: 1. The CDR3 has 14 amino acids.

The J gene is TRBJ2-1, the V gene TRBV4-1, with 10 bases aligning to TRBD2. From germline, CDR1 is MGHRA and CDR2 YSYEKL. The CDR3 is 16 residues long. Trimming took 5 bases from V and 1 from J; bases not matched to a gene: 5. In DNA form, the CDR3 reads TGCGCCAGCAGCAAAACTAGCGGGGTTTCCTACAATGAGCAGTTCTTC. This translates into CASSKTSGVSYNEQFF.

The chain has TRBV19 and TRBJ2-3; 7 bases fit TRBD2. The V gene end was trimmed by 3 bases and the J gene end by 2 bases; junction bases not matched to a gene: 8. CDR1 is LNHDA and CDR2 is SQIVND in the germline V gene (reference sequence). CDR3 length equals 16 residues. The DNA for the CDR3 is TGTGCCAGTAGTATTTCGGCGGGAGTTACCACAGATACGCAGTATTTT. It yields the protein CASSISAGVTTDTQYF.

This chain joins TRBV6-5 and TRBJ1-1; D ambiguous. This CDR3 region has 15 residues. The V end was cut by 0 bases, the J end by 4 bases, with 12 bases between. Germline CDR1 reads MNHEY; CDR2 reads SVGAGI. The CDR3 is CASSYSNEGPTEAFF. The CDR3 coding sequence is TGTGCCAGCAGTTACTCGAACGAAGGGCCCACTGAAGCTTTCTTT.

This rearrangement joins TRBV28 to TRBJ2-1, with 9 bases lining up with TRBD2. Germline CDR1 MDHEN, CDR2 SYDVKM. Trimming at V came to 7 bases and at J to 1 base, leaving 5 bases not matched to a gene. CDR3 length equals 15 residues. The CDR3 sequence is CASMPGLASYNEQFF. In DNA, the CDR3 is TGTGCCAGCATGCCGGGACTAGCATCCTACAATGAGCAGTTCTTC.

The V and J genes are TRBV21-1 and TRBJ1-4. TRBV21-1 is flagged as a pseudogene. The length of the CDR3 is 14 residues. Here the CDR3 DNA reads TGTGCCAGCAGCAAAGGTTGGGATAATGAAAAACTGTTTTTT. Translating it yields CASSKGWDNEKLFF.

This chain joins TRBV10-1 and TRBJ2-3; D gene ambiguous. Trimming took 3 bases from V and 1 from J, leaving 8 bases between them. Germline V CDR1 and CDR2: WNHNN, SYGVQD (reference sequence). The length of the CDR3 is 14 residues. Here the CDR3 DNA reads TGCGCCAGCAGTGATAATCGGGGCACAGATACGCAGTATTTT. Its protein is CASSDNRGTDTQYF.